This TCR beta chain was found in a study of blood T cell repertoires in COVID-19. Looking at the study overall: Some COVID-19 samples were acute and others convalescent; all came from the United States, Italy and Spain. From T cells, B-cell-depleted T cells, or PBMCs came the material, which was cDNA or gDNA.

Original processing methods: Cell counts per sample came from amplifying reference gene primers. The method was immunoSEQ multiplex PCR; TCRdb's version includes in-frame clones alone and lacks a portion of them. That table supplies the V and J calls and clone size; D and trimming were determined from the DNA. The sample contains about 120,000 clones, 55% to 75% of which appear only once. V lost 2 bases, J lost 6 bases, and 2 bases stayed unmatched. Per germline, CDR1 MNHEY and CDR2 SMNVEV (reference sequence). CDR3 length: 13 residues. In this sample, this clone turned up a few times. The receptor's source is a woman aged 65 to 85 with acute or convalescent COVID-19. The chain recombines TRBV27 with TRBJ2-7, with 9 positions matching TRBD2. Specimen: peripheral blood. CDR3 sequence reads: CASSLAGGREQYF. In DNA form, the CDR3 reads TGTGCCAGCAGTTTAGCGGGGGGGCGCGAGCAGTACTTC.